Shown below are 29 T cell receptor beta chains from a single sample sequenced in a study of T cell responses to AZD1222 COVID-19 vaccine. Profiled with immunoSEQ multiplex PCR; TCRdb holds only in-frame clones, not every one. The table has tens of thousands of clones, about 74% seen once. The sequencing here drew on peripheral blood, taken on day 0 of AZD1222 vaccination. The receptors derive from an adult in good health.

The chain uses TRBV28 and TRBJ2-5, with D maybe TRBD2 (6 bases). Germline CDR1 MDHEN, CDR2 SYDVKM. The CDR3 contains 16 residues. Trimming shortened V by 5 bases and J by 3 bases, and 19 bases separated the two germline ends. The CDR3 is CASSLPPAWGEETQYF. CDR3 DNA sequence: TGTGCCAGCAGTCTCCCGCCCGCGTGGGGGGAAGAGACCCAGTACTTC.

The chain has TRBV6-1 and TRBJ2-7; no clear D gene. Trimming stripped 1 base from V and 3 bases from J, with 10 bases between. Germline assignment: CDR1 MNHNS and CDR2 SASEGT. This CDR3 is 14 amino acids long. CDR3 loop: CASSEGAADYEQYF. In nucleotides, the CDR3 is TGTGCCAGCAGTGAAGGCGCCGCGGACTACGAGCAGTACTTC.

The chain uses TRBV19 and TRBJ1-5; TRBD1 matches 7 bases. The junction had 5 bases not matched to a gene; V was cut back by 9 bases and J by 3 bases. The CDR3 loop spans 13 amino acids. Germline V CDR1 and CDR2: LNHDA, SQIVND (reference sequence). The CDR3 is CASVDRVNQPQHF. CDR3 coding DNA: TGTGCCAGCGTTGACAGGGTCAATCAGCCCCAGCATTTT.

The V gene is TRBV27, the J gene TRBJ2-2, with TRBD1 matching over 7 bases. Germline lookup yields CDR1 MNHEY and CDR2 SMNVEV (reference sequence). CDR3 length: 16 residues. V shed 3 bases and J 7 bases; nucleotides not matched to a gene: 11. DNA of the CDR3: TGTGCCAGCAGTTTGGGGGATATGAGACAGGGCGGGGAGCTGTTTTTT. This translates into CASSLGDMRQGGELFF.

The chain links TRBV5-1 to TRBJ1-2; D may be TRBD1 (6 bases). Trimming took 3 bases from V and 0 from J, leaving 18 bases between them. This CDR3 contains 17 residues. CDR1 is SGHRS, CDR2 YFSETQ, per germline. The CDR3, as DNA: TGCGCCAGCAGCTCGGGACAAATTAGGGCAGCTAACTATGGCTACACCTTC. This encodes CASSSGQIRAANYGYTF. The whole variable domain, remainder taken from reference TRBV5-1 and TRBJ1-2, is KAGVTQTPRYLIKTRGQQVTLSCSPISGHRSVSWYQQTPGQGLQFLFEYFSETQRNKGNFPGRFSGRQFSNSRSEMNVSTLELGDSALYLCASSSGQIRAANYGYTFGSGTRLTVV.

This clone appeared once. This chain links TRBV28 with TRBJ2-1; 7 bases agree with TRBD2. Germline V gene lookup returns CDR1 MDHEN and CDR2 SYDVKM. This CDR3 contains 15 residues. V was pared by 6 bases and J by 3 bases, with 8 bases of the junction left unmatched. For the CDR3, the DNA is TGTGCCAGCAGAGCCGGGACTACCTTCTACAATGAGCAGTTCTTC. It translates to CASRAGTTFYNEQFF.

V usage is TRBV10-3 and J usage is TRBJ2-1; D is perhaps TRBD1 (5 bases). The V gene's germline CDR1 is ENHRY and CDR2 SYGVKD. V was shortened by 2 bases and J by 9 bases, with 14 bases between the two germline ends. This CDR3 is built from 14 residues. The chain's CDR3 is CAISERGHFTEQFF. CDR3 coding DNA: TGTGCCATCAGTGAGCGTGGACACTTCACTGAGCAGTTCTTC.

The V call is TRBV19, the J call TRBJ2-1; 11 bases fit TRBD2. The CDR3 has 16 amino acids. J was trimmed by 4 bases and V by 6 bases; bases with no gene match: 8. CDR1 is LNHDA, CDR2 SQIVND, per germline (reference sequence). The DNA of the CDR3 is TGTGCCAGTAGCGTCCTAGCGGGAGGCCCTTACAATGAGCAGTTCTTC. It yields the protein CASSVLAGGPYNEQFF.

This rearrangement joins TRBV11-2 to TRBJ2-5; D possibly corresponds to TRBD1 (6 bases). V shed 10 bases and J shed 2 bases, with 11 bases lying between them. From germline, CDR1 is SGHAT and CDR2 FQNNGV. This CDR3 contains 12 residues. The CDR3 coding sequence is TGTGCCACTGGGGGCCAGCAAGAGACCCAGTACTTC. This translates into CATGGQQETQYF.

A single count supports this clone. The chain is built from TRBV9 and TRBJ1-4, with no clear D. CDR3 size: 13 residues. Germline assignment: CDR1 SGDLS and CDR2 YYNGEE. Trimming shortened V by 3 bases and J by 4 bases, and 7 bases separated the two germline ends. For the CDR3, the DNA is TGTGCCAGCAGCGGCTGGGATAATGAAAAACTGTTTTTT. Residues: CASSGWDNEKLFF.

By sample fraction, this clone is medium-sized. CDR3 bases: TGTGCCAGCAGTCCCCCCCGGAGCACTGAAGCTTTCTTT. Encoded protein: CASSPPRSTEAFF. The rearrangement links TRBV27 to TRBJ1-1; D not resolved. The V and J ends lost 5 bases and 4 bases respectively, with 11 bases between them. Germline CDR1 reads MNHEY; CDR2 reads SMNVEV (reference sequence). This CDR3 spans 13 amino acids.

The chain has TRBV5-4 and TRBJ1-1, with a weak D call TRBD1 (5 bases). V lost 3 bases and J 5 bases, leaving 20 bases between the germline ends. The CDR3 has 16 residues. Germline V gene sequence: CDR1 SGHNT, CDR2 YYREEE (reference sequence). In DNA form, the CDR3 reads TGTGCCAGCAGCTCGGACCCGCGGGGTGGGGGGACTGAAGCTTTCTTT. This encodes CASSSDPRGGGTEAFF.

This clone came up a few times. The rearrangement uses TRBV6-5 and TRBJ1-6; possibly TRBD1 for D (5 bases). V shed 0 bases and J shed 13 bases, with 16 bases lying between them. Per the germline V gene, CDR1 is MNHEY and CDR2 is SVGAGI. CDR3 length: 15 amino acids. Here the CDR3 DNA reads TGTGCCAGCAGTTACTCGTTCCAGGGAGAGTATCCCCTCCACTTT. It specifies CASSYSFQGEYPLHF.

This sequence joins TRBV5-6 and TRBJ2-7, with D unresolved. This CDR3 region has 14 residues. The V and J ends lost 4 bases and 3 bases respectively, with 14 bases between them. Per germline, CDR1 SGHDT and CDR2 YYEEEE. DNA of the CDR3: TGTGCCAGCAGCATCGGCGGAGACTTCTACGAGCAGTACTTC. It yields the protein CASSIGGDFYEQYF.

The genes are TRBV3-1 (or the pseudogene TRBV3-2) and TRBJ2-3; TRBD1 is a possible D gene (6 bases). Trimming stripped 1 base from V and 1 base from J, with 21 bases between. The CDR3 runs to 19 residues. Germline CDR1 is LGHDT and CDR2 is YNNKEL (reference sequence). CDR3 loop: CASSQARAAQQGGTDTQYF. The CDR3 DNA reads TGTGCCAGCAGCCAAGCCCGGGCGGCCCAACAGGGTGGCACAGATACGCAGTATTTT.

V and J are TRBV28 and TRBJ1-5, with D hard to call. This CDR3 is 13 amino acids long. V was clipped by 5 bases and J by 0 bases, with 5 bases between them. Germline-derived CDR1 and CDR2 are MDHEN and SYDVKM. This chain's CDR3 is CASSPYSNQPQHF. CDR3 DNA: TGTGCCAGCAGTCCCTATAGCAATCAGCCCCAGCATTTT. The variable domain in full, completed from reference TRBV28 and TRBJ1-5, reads DVKVTQSSRYLVKRTGEKVFLECVQDMDHENMFWYRQDPGLGLRLIYFSYDVKMKEKGDIPEGYSVSREKKERFSLILESASTNQTSMYLCASSPYSNQPQHFGDGTRLSIL.

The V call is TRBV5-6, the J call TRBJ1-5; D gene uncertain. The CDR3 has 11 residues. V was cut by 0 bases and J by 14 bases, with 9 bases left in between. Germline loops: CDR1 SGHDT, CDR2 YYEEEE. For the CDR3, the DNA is TGTGCCAGCAGCTTGGCCCTTAATGAGCATTTT. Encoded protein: CASSLALNEHF.

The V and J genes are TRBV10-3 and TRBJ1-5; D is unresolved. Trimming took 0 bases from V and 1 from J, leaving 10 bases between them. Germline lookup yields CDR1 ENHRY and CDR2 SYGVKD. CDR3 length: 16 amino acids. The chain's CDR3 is CAISESDQPSNQPQHF. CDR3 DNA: TGTGCCATCAGTGAGTCTGACCAACCGAGCAATCAGCCCCAGCATTTT.

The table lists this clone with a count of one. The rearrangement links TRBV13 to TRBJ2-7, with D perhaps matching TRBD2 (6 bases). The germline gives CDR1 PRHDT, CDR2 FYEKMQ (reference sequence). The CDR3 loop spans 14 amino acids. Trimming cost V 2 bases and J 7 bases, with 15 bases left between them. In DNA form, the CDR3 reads TGTGCCAGCAGCTTAAGAGGGGCCCGGGAGGAGCAGTACGTC. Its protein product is CASSLRGAREEQYV.

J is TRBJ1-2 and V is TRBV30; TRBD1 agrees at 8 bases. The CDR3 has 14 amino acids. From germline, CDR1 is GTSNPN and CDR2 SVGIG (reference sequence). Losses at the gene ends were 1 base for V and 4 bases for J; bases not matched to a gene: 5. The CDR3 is CAWSESDRGYGYTF. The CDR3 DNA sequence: TGTGCCTGGAGTGAGTCAGACAGGGGCTATGGCTACACCTTC.

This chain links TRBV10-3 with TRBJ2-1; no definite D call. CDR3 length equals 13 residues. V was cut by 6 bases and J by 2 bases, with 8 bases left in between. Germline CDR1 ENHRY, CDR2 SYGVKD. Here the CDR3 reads CAISDSPYNEQFF. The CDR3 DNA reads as TGTGCCATCAGCGACTCTCCCTACAATGAGCAGTTCTTC.

CDR3 sequence reads: CATNSRVLGRTEAFF. In DNA form, the CDR3 reads TGTGCCACCAACAGCCGGGTCCTCGGAAGGACTGAAGCTTTCTTT. The gene calls are TRBV27 and TRBJ1-1; D unresolved. The CDR3 sequence is 15 residues long. Germline values: CDR1 MNHEY, CDR2 SMNVEV (reference sequence). V was clipped by 10 bases and J by 5 bases, with 23 bases between them.

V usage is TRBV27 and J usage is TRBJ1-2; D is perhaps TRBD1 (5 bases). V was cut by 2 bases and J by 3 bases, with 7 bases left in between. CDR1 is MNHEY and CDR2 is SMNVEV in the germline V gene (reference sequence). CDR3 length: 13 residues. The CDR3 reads CASSLGRDYGYTF. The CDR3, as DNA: TGTGCCAGCAGTTTAGGCAGGGACTATGGCTACACCTTC.

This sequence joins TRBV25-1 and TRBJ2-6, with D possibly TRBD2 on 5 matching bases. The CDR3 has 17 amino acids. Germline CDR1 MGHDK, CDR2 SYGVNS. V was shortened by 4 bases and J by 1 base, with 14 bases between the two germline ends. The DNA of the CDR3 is TGTGCCAGCAGTGGCGGGCCGGGGAGTTCTGGGGCCAACGTCCTGACTTTC. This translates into CASSGGPGSSGANVLTF.

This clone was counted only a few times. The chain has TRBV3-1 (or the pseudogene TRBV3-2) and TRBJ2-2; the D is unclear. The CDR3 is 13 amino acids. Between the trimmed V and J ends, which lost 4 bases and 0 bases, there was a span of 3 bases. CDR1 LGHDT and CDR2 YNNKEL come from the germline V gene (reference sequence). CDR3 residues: CASSPPNTGELFF. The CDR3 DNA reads TGTGCCAGCAGCCCCCCGAACACCGGGGAGCTGTTTTTT.

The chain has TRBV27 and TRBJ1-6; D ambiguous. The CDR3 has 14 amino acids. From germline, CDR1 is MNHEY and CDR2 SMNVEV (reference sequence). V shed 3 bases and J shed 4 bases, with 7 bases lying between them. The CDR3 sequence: CASSFGEYNSPLHF. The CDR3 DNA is TGTGCCAGCAGTTTCGGGGAATATAATTCACCCCTCCACTTT.

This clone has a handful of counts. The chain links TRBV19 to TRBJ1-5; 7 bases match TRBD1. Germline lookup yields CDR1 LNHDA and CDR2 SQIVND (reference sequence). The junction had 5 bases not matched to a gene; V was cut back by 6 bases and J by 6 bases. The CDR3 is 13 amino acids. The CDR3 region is CASSLQGPQPQHF. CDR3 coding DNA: TGTGCCAGTAGCCTACAGGGGCCTCAGCCCCAGCATTTT. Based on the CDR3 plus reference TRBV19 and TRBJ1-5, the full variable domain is DGGITQSPKYLFRKEGQNVTLSCEQNLNHDAMYWYRQDPGQGLRLIYYSQIVNDFQKGDIAEGYSVSREKKESFPLTVTSAQKNPTAFYLCASSLQGPQPQHFGDGTRLSIL.

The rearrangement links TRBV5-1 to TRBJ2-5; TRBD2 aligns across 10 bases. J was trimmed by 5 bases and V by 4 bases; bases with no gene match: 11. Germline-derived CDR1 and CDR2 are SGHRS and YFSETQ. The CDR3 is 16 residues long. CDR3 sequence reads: CASSLPVLAGEETQYF. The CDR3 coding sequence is TGCGCCAGCAGCCTCCCGGTGCTAGCGGGGGAGGAGACCCAGTACTTC.

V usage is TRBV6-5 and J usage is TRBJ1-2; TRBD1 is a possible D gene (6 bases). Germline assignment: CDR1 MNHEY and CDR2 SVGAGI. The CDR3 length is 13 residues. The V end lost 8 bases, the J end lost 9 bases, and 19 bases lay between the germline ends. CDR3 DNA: TGTGCCAGCGAGAGAGAACAGGGCGTAAGCTACACCTTC. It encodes CASEREQGVSYTF.